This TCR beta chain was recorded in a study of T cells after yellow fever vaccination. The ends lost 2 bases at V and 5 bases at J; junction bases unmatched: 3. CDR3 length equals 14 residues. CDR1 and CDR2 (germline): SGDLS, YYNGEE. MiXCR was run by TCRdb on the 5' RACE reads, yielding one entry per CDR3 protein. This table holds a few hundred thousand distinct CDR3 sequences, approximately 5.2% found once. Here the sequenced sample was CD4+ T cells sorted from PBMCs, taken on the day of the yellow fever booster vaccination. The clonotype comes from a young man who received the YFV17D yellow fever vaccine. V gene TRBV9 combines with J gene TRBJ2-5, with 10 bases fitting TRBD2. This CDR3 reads CASSVGTSAETQYF. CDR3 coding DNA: TGTGCCAGCAGCGTCGGGACTAGCGCGGAGACCCAGTACTTC.